A selection of T cell receptor beta chains follows, all from one sample in a study of spatial heterogeneity in lung cancer. In TCRdb, the 5' RACE reads were re-called with MiXCR into one record per CDR3 protein. The profile shows approximately 3,400 distinct CDR3 sequences, about 30% of them singletons. The sequencing used lung tumor tissue, collected at surgery. Receptors were obtained from a female donor with early-stage non-small cell lung cancer. CDR3s include the opening cysteine and the closing phenylalanine or tryptophan. D genes are given only for firm matches. Rows give clone size only sometimes, using once, few, many, or a class for an expanded clone.

15 TRBJ2-5 . few TRBV11-3 CASSLGIGQRETQYF TGTGCCAGCAGCTTAGGGATTGGACAGAGAGAGACCCAGTACTTC
16 TRBJ1-2 . . TRBV3-1 CASSQDRPEGNYGYTF TGTGCCAGCAGCCAAGATCGTCCAGAAGGAAACTATGGCTACACCTTC
13 TRBJ2-5 . . TRBV29-1 CSARGRTQETQYF TGCAGCGCACGCGGACGTACACAAGAGACCCAGTACTTC
15 TRBJ1-2 . . TRBV10-1 CASSDSRVPPAGYTF TGCGCCAGCAGTGATTCTAGAGTACCCCCCGCGGGCTACACCTTC
14 TRBJ2-2 . . TRBV4-1 CASSNIQGPGELFF TGCGCCAGCAGCAACATACAGGGCCCCGGGGAGCTGTTTTTT
15 TRBJ2-5 TRBD2 few TRBV20-1 CSARDPGGLGETQYF TGCAGTGCTAGAGATCCGGGAGGGTTAGGAGAGACCCAGTACTTC
14 TRBJ2-7 . many TRBV18 CASSPRNVRYEQYF TGTGCCAGCTCACCCCGGAACGTCAGGTACGAGCAGTACTTC
13 TRBJ2-1 TRBD2 medium-sized TRBV5-4 CASRGLAGGEQFF TGTGCCAGCAGGGGACTAGCGGGAGGTGAGCAGTTCTTC
14 TRBJ1-6 TRBD1 few TRBV2 CASSGRQGSSPLHF TGTGCCAGCAGTGGGAGACAGGGAAGTTCACCCCTCCACTTT
14 TRBJ2-7 . few TRBV29-1 CSVALSGGSYEQYF TGCAGCGTTGCCCTCAGTGGGGGCTCCTACGAGCAGTACTTC
14 TRBJ2-2 . . TRBV28 CASTPPEGFGELFF TGTGCCAGCACCCCGCCGGAGGGCTTCGGGGAGCTGTTTTTT
14 TRBJ2-1 . medium-sized TRBV6-5 CASSYRAGSNEQFF TGTGCCAGCAGTTACAGGGCAGGATCCAATGAGCAGTTCTTC
17 TRBJ2-7 TRBD2 few TRBV4-1 CASSQDQGLAGAGEQYF TGCGCCAGCAGCCAAGATCAGGGACTAGCAGGGGCCGGCGAGCAGTACTTC
15 TRBJ2-2 . . TRBV5-1 CASSLTTANTGELFF TGCGCCAGCAGCTTGACTACCGCTAACACCGGGGAGCTGTTTTTT
15 TRBJ2-2 TRBD2 medium-sized TRBV27 CASGGLAGVDGELFF TGTGCCAGCGGGGGACTAGCGGGAGTTGACGGGGAGCTGTTTTTT
16 TRBJ2-5 . many TRBV4-1 CASSQGQDLKGETQYF TGCGCCAGCAGCCAAGGACAGGATCTTAAGGGGGAGACCCAGTACTTC
13 TRBJ1-4 . . TRBV12-3/TRBV12-4 CASSPFMGEKLFF TGTGCCAGCAGTCCCTTCATGGGAGAAAAACTGTTTTTT
15 TRBJ2-1 . large TRBV5-1 CASSLQGGAYNEQFF TGCGCCAGCAGCTTACAAGGCGGGGCCTACAATGAGCAGTTCTTC
16 TRBJ2-3 TRBD2 medium-sized TRBV20-1 CSARAMRSGGQDTQYF TGCAGTGCTAGAGCCATGAGGAGCGGGGGGCAGGATACGCAGTATTTT
15 TRBJ2-7 TRBD1 . TRBV20-1 CSARDGGQGADEQYF TGCAGTGCTAGAGACGGGGGACAGGGGGCTGACGAGCAGTACTTC